This T cell receptor (beta chain) was observed in a study of human T cells and chemical hapten exposure. Individual cDNA molecules received unique molecular identifiers in the library. TCRdb called the RACE reads again in MiXCR, with one record for every CDR3 protein. The sample has under 40,000 distinct CDR3 sequences, around 12% seen once. The time point is: pre-sensitization, week 0. Indicated treatment: therapeutic diphenylcyclopropenone sensitization with weekly scalp DPC. The total RNA was obtained from whole blood that was not fractionated. This CDR3 has 14 amino acids. Germline CDR1 and CDR2: KGHSH and LQKENI. Trimming removed 6 bases from V and 1 base from J, with 13 bases in between. This clonotype was counted at least ten times.

This receptor was obtained from a woman aged 40-49 years with alopecia areata. Some clones in this sample may be carry-over from other donors' samples. Source: whole blood, taken in connection with sensitization to the hapten diphenylcyclopropenone (DPC). The chain employs TRBV18 and TRBJ2-7; D possibly matches TRBD1 or TRBD2 (5 bases each). CDR3 sequence: CASSGERVSYEQYF. Written as DNA, the CDR3 is TGTGCCAGCTCGGGGGAAAGGGTATCCTACGAGCAGTACTTC.